Following are 4 T cell receptor beta chains from one sample sequenced in a study of control samples from healthy donors and cancer patients. The repertoire was sequenced with immunoSEQ multiplex PCR; TCRdb's copy has only in-frame clones and lacks some. This table lists roughly 190,000 clones. Source material: blood. The receptor source for this set is a woman between 25 and 40 years old in good health.

The rearrangement joins TRBV18 to TRBJ1-2; 8 bases match TRBD1. Germline assignment: CDR1 KGHSH and CDR2 LQKENI. With V trimmed by 3 bases and J by 8 bases, 11 bases remained unmatched. This CDR3 is 15 amino acids long. The CDR3 DNA sequence: TGTGCCAGCTCACCGTACCTCGACAGGGGAGGCGGCTACACCTTC. Its translation is CASSPYLDRGGGYTF.

The chain recombines TRBV28 with TRBJ2-6, with D maybe TRBD1 (6 bases). In germline, CDR1 is MDHEN, CDR2 SYDVKM. The germline V and J ends were trimmed by 7 bases and 1 base, with 14 bases remaining between them. The CDR3 has 16 amino acids. The CDR3 here is CASIQGSASGANVLTF. The CDR3 region has the DNA TGTGCCAGCATCCAGGGGTCGGCTTCTGGGGCCAACGTCCTGACTTTC.

The chain employs TRBV12-5 and TRBJ2-1; maybe TRBD1 (5 bases). Germline assignment: CDR1 LGHNT and CDR2 FRNRAP. Between the trimmed V and J ends, which lost 6 bases and 7 bases, there was a span of 19 bases. The CDR3 runs 15 residues. As DNA, the CDR3 is TGTGCTAGTGGCATGAGTCTGACCAGGGCAAATGAGCAGTTCTTC. Its protein product is CASGMSLTRANEQFF.

The chain employs TRBV11-2 and TRBJ2-5; TRBD1 agrees at 8 bases. CDR1 and CDR2 (germline): SGHAT, FQNNGV. The CDR3 spans 15 residues. The ends lost 5 bases at V and 2 bases at J; junction bases unmatched: 7. The CDR3 DNA reads TGTGCCAGCAGCAGCGGACAGGGAAGACAAGAGACCCAGTACTTC. It yields the protein CASSSGQGRQETQYF.